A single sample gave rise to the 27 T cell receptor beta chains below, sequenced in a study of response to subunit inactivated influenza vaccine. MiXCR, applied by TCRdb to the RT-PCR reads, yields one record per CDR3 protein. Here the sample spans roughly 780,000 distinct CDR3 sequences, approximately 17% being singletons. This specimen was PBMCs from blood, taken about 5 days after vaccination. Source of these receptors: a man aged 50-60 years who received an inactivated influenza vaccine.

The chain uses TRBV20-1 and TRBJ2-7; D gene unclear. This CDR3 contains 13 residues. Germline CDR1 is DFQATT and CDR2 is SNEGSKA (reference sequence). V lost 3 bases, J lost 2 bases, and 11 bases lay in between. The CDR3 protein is CSASGFYAYEQYF. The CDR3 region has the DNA TGCAGTGCTAGCGGTTTTTACGCCTACGAGCAGTACTTC.

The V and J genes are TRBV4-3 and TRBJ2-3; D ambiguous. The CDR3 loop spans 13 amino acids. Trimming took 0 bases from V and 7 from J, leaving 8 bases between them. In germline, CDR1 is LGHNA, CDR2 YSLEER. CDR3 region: CASSQDPGYTQYF. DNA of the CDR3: TGCGCCAGCAGCCAAGATCCAGGCTATACGCAGTATTTT.

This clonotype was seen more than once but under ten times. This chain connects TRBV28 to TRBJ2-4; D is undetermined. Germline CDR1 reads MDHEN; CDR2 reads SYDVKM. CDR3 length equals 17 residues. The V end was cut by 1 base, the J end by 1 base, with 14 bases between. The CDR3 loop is CASSLSPESTAKNIQYF. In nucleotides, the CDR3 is TGTGCCAGCAGTTTATCCCCTGAGTCGACGGCCAAAAACATTCAGTACTTC.

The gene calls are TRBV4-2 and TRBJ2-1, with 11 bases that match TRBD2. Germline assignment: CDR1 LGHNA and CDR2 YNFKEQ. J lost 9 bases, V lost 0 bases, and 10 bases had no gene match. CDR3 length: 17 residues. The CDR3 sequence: CASSQDVLAGGHIEQFF. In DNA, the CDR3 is TGTGCCAGCAGCCAAGACGTGTTAGCGGGAGGGCATATTGAGCAGTTCTTC.

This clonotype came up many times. The CDR3 protein is CTSSQDPDRARSAMNTEAFF. In nucleotides, the CDR3 is TGCACCAGCAGCCAAGATCCCGACAGGGCGAGGTCGGCGATGAACACTGAAGCTTTCTTT. V and J are TRBV1 and TRBJ1-1; the D call of TRBD1 is as the table states it, not checked on the DNA. TRBV1 is a known pseudogene. CDR3 size: 20 residues.

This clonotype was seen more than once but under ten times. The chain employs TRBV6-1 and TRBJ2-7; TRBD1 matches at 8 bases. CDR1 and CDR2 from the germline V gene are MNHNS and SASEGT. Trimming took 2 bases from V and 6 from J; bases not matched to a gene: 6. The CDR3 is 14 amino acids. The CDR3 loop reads CASSETGGLSEQYF. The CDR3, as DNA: TGTGCCAGCAGTGAAACAGGGGGATTAAGCGAGCAGTACTTC.

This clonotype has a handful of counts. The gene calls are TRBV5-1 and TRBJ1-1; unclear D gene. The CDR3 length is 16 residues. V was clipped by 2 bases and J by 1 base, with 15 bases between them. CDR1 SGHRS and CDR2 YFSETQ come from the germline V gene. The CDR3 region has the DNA TGCGCCAGCAGCTTCGCGAGTTCTCGGAAGAACACTGAAGCTTTCTTT. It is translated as CASSFASSRKNTEAFF.

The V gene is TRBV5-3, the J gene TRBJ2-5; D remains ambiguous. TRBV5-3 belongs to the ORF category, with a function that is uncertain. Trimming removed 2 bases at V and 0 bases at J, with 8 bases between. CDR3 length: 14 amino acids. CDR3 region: CARSFPEYQETQYF. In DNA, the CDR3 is TGTGCCAGAAGCTTCCCAGAGTACCAAGAGACCCAGTACTTC.

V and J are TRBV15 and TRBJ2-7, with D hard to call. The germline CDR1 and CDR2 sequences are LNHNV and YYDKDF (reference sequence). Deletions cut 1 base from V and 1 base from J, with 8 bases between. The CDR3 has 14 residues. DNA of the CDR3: TGTGCCACCAGCAGAGGCCCAGCTTCCTACGAGCAGTACTTC. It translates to CATSRGPASYEQYF. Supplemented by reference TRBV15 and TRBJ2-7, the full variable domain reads DAMVIQNPRYQVTQFGKPVTLSCSQTLNHNVMYWYQQKSSQAPKLLFHYYDKDFNNEADTPDNFQSRRPNTSFCFLDIRSPGLGDTAMYLCATSRGPASYEQYFGPGTRLTVT.

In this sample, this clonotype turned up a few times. The CDR3 here is CSNQLNTGELFF. The DNA for the CDR3 is TGCAGTAACCAATTGAACACCGGGGAGCTGTTTTTT. The genes are TRBV20-1 and TRBJ2-2; D call uncertain. The CDR3 spans 12 residues. V lost 8 bases, J lost 1 base, and 8 bases lay in between. Looked up from germline, CDR1 is DFQATT and CDR2 is SNEGSKA (reference sequence).

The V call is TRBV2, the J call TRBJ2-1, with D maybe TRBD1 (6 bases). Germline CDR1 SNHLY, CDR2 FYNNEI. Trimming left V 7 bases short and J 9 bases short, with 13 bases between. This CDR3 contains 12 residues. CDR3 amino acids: CASTTQGSEQFF. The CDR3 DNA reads TGTGCCAGCACGACACAGGGTTCTGAGCAGTTCTTC.

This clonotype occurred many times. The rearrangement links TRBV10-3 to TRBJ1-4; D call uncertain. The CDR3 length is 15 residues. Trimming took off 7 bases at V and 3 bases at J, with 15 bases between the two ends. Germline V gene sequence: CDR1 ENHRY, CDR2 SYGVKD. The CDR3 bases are TGTGCCATCACTCGAGATCTTGGGGCTAATGAAAAACTGTTTTTT. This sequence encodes CAITRDLGANEKLFF.

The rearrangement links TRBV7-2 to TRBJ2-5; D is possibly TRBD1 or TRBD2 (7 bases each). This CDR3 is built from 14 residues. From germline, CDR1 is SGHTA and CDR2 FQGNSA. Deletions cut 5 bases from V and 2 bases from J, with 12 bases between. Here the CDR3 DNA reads TGTGCCAGCAGCCAGGGGGGGACACAAGAGACCCAGTACTTC. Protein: CASSQGGTQETQYF. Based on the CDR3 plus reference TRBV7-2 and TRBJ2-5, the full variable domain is GAGVSQSPSNKVTEKGKDVELRCDPISGHTALYWYRQSLGQGLEFLIYFQGNSAPDKSGLPSDRFSAERTGGSVSTLTIQRTQQEDSAVYLCASSQGGTQETQYFGPGTRLLVL.

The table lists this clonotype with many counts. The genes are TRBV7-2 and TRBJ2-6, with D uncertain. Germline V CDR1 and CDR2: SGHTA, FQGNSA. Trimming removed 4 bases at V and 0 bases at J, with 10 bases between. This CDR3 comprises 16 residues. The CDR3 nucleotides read TGTGCCAGCAGCTCCCATATAGCCTCTGGGGCCAACGTCCTGACTTTC. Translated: CASSSHIASGANVLTF.

The CDR3 here is CASSFNRERGEQFF. CDR3 DNA: TGTGCCAGCAGTTTTAACAGGGAAAGGGGTGAGCAGTTCTTC. V is TRBV12-3 or TRBV12-4 and J is TRBJ2-1, with D possibly TRBD1 on 6 matching bases. The germline V and J ends were trimmed by 3 bases and 9 bases, with 15 bases remaining between them. This CDR3 is built from 14 residues.

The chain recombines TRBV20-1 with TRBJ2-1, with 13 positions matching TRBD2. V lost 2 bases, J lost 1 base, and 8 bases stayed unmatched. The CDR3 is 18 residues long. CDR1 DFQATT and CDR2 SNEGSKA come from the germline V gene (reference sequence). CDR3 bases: TGCAGTGCTAGATCGAACTGGGGACTAGCGGGATCCTACAATGAGCAGTTCTTC. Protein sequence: CSARSNWGLAGSYNEQFF.

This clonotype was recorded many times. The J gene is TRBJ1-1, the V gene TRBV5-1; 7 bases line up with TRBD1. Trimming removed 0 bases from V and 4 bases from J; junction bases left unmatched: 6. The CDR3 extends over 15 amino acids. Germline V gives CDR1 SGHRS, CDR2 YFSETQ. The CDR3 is CASSLGQGLSTEAFF. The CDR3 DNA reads TGCGCCAGCAGCTTGGGACAGGGTTTAAGCACTGAAGCTTTCTTT.

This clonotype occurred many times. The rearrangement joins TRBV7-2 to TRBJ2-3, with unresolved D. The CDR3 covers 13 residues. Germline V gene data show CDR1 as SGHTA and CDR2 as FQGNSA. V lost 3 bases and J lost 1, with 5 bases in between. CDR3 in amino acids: CASSLDRTDTQYF. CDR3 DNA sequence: TGTGCCAGCAGCTTGGATCGCACAGATACGCAGTATTTT.

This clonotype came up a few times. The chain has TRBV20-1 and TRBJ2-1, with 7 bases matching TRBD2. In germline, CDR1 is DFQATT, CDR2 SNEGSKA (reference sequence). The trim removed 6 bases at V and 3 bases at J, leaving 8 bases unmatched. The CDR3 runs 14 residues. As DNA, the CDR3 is TGCAGTGCAACCGGGACTATCCTCTACAATGAGCAGTTCTTC. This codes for CSATGTILYNEQFF.

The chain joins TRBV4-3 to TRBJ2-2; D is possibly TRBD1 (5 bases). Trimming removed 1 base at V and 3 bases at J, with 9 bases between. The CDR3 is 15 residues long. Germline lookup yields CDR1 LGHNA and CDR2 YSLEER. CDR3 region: CASSQVTGHTGELFF. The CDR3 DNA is TGCGCCAGCAGCCAAGTAACAGGTCACACCGGGGAGCTGTTTTTT.

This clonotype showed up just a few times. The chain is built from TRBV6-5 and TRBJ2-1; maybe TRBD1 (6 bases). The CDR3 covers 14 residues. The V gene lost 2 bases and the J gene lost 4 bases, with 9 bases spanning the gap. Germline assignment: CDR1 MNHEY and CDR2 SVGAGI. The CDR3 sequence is CASSYLGTYNEQFF. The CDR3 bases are TGTGCCAGCAGTTACCTTGGGACATACAATGAGCAGTTCTTC.

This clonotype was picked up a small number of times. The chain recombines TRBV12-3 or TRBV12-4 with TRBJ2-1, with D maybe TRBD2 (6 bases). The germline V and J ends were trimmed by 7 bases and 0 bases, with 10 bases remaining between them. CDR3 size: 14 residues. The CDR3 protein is CASKLGGSYNEQFF. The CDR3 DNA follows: TGTGCCAGCAAATTGGGGGGCTCCTACAATGAGCAGTTCTTC.

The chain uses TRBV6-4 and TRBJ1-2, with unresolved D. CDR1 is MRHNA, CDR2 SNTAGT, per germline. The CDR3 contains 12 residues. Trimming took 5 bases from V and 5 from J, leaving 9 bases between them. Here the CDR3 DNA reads TGTGCCAGCAGTTCTTACGGTTATGGCTACACCTTC. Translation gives CASSSYGYGYTF.

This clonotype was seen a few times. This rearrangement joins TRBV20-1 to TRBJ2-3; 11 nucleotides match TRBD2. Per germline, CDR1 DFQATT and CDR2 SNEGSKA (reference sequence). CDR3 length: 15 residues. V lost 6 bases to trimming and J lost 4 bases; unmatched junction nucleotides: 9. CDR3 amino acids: CSAIKTSGAPDTQYF. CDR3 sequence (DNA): TGCAGTGCAATCAAGACTAGCGGGGCCCCAGATACGCAGTATTTT.

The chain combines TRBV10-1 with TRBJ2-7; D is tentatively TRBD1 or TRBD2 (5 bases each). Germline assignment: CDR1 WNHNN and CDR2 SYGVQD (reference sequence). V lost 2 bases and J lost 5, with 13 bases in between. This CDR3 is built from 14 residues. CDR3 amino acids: CASSEGALGNEQYF. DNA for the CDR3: TGCGCCAGCAGTGAGGGGGCCCTCGGGAACGAGCAGTACTTC.

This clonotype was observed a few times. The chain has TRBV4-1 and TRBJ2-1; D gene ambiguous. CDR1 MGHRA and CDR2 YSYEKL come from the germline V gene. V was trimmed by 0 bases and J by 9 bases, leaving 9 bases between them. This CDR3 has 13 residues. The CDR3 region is CASSQEEPSEQFF. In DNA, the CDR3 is TGCGCCAGCAGCCAAGAGGAGCCTTCTGAGCAGTTCTTC.

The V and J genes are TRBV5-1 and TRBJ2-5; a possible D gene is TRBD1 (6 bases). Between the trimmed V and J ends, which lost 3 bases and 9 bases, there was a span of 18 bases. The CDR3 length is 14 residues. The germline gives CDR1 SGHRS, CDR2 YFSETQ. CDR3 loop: CASSWADRQWAQYF. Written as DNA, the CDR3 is TGCGCCAGCAGCTGGGCTGACAGGCAGTGGGCCCAGTACTTC.